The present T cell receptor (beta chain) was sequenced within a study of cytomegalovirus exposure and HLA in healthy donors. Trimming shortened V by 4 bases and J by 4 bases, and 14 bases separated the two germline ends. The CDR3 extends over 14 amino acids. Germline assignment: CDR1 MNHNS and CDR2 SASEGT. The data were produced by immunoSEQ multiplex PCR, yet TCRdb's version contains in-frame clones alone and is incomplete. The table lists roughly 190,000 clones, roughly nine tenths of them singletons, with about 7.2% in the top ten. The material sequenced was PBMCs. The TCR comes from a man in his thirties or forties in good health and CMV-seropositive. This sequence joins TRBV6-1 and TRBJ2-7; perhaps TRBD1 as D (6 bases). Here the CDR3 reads CASSAGHGVYEQYF. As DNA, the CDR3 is TGTGCCAGCAGTGCGGGACACGGAGTTTACGAGCAGTACTTC.